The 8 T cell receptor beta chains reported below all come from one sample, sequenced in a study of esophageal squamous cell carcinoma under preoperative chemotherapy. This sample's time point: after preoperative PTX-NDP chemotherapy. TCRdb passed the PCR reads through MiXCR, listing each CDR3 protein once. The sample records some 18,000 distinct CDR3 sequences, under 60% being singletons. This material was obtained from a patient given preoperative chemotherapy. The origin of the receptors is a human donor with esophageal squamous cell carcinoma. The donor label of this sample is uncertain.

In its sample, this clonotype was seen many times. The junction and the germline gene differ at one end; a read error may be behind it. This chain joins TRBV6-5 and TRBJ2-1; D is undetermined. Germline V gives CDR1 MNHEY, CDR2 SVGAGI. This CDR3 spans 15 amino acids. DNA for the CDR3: TGTGCCAGCAATCCCGGGTCCACCTCCAACAATGAGCAGTTCTTC. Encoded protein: CASNPGSTSNNEQFF.

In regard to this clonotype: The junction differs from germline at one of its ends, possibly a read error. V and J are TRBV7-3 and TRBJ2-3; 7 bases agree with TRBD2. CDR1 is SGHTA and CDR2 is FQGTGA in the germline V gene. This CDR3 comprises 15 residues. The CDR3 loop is CARGLASGEADTQYF. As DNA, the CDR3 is TGTGCCAGGGGCTTGGCTAGCGGTGAGGCAGATACGCAGTATTTC.

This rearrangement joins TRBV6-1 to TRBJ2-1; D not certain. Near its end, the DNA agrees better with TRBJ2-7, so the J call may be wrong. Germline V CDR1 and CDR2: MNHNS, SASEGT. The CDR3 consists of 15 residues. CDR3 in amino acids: CASSVEKGLNYEQYF. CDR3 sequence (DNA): TGTGCCAGCAGCGTGGAGAAGGGCCTTAATTACGAGCAGTACTTC.

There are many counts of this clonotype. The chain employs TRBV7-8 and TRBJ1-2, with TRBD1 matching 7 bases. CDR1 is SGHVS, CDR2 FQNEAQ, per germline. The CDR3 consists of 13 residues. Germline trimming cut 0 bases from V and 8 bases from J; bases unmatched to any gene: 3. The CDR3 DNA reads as TGTGCCAGCAGCTTAGCGACAGGGAAGGGCTACACCTTC. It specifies CASSLATGKGYTF.

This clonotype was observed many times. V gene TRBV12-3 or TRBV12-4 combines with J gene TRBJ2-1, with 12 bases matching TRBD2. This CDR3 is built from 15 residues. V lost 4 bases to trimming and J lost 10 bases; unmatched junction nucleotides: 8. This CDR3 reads CASSSRTSGKYEQFF. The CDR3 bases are TGTGCCAGCAGTTCTCGGACTAGCGGGAAATACGAGCAGTTCTTC.

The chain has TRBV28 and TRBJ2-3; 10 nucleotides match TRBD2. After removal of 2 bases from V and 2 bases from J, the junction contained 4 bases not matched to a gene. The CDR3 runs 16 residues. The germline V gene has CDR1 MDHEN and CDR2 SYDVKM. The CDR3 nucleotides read TGTGCCAGCAGTTTAGCTAGCGGGGGTTTCACAGATACGCAGTATTTT. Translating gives CASSLASGGFTDTQYF.

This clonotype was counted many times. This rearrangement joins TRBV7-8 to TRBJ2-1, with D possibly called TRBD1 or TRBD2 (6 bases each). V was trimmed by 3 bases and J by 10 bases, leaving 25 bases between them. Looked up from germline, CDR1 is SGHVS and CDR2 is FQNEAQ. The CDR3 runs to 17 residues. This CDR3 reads CASSFGGGGNGLGEQFF. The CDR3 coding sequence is TGTGCCAGCAGCTTCGGGGGCGGCGGGAACGGGTTAGGAGAGCAGTTCTTC.

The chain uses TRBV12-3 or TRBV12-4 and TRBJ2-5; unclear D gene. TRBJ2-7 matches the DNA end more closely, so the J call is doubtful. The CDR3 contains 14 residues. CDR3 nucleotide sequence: TGTGCCAGCAGTTTTGGCAGGAGCCTTTACGAGCAGTACTTC. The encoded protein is CASSFGRSLYEQYF.